One and the same sample provided the 29 T cell receptor beta chains below, sequenced in a study of metastatic and nonmetastatic thyroid tumors. Every patient underwent thyroid surgery untreated. Via MiXCR, TCRdb re-called the PCR reads. The sample consists of about 46,000 clones, 20% to 25% of them appearing once. Sequenced input: blood. The receptors were gathered from a male donor with papillary thyroid cancer or a benign thyroid nodule (not recorded which). Some clones in this sample may be carry-over from other donors' samples.

This clone has a handful of counts. Relative to the germline gene, one junction end is altered; a read error may explain this. This chain joins TRBV27 and TRBJ1-2; maybe TRBD1 (6 bases). CDR1 is MNHEY, CDR2 SMNVEV, per germline (reference sequence). This CDR3 spans 15 amino acids. CDR3 region: CASSLGAPRSYCYTF. The CDR3 DNA sequence: TGTGCCAGCAGTTTGGGGGCCCCGAGGAGCTATTGCTACACCTTC.

This clone showed up many times. This chain connects TRBV27 to TRBJ1-5, with a weak D call TRBD1 (5 bases). CDR1 and CDR2 (germline): MNHEY, SMNVEV (reference sequence). Trimming pared 1 base from V and 3 bases from J, leaving 13 bases between. This CDR3 contains 16 residues. In DNA, the CDR3 is TGTGCCAGCAGTTTATTCGCGACTGGGGCCAATCAGCCCCAGCATTTT. Its protein product is CASSLFATGANQPQHF.

The V gene is TRBV6-2 or TRBV6-3, the J gene TRBJ1-1, with D tentatively TRBD1 (5 bases). V was pared by 6 bases and J by 6 bases, with 20 bases between. This CDR3 has 15 residues. The germline V gene has CDR1 MNHEY and CDR2 SVGEGT. The CDR3 loop reads CASSLWGRSDAEAFF. CDR3 nucleotide sequence: TGTGCCAGCAGCTTATGGGGCAGGAGCGACGCTGAAGCTTTCTTT.

In this sample, this clone turned up many times. The V call is TRBV10-3, the J call TRBJ2-6, with D possibly TRBD1 on 6 matching bases. The CDR3 consists of 14 residues. Per the germline V gene, CDR1 is ENHRY and CDR2 is SYGVKD. The ends were cut back, 2 bases at V and 8 bases at J, with 10 bases in the middle. The CDR3 protein is CAISEGTGTNVLTF. The CDR3 DNA reads TGTGCCATCAGTGAGGGCACAGGGACCAACGTCCTGACTTTC.

The rearrangement links TRBV7-9 to TRBJ2-3; D is uncertain. The CDR3 is made up of 14 amino acids. Per germline, CDR1 SEHNR and CDR2 FQNEAQ (reference sequence). V lost 5 bases and J 2 bases, leaving 11 bases between the germline ends. The CDR3 loop is CASSPTTATDTQYF. CDR3 sequence (DNA): TGTGCCAGCAGCCCAACGACCGCCACAGATACGCAGTATTTT.

This clone was counted ten times or more. This rearrangement joins TRBV2 to TRBJ1-5, with 10 bases identical to TRBD1. V gave up 4 bases and J gave up 6 bases; unmatched junction bases: 3. The germline CDR1 and CDR2 sequences are SNHLY and FYNNEI. The CDR3 consists of 14 residues. In nucleotides, the CDR3 is TGTGCCAGCAGTGGGACAGGGGGTCGTCAGCCCCAGCATTTT. Its translation is CASSGTGGRQPQHF.

The V gene is TRBV11-1, the J gene TRBJ2-3, with TRBD2 identical over 7 bases. CDR3 length equals 15 residues. The V and J ends lost 0 bases and 1 base, in that order; junction bases with no gene match: 1. Germline V lookup: CDR1 SGHAT, CDR2 FQDESV (reference sequence). The CDR3 reads CASSLALAGTDTQYF. In DNA, the CDR3 is TGTGCCAGCAGCTTAGCCCTAGCGGGCACAGATACGCAGTATTTT.

This chain joins TRBV6-2 or TRBV6-3 and TRBJ1-3; no clear D gene. This CDR3 region has 14 residues. Per the germline V gene, CDR1 is MNHEY and CDR2 is SVGEGT. V lost 6 bases and J 0 bases, leaving 9 bases between the germline ends. CDR3 bases: TGTGCCAGCAGATGGGGTTCCTCTGGAAACACCATATATTTT. This encodes CASRWGSSGNTIYF.

This clone was recorded a few times. The chain has TRBV6-2 or TRBV6-3 and TRBJ2-7; 11 positions agree with TRBD2. Germline values: CDR1 MNHEY, CDR2 SVGEGT. Germline trimming cut 6 bases from V and 9 bases from J; bases unmatched to any gene: 10. This CDR3 region has 14 residues. The DNA for the CDR3 is TGTGCCAGCAGCCCCGAGGGCACTAGCGGGAGGCAGTACGTC. This gives the protein CASSPEGTSGRQYV.

There are a few counts of this clone. This rearrangement joins TRBV15 to TRBJ2-7; D is ambiguous. Deletions cut 2 bases from V and 5 bases from J, with 13 bases between. CDR1 LNHNV and CDR2 YYDKDF come from the germline V gene (reference sequence). This CDR3 has 14 residues. Here the CDR3 DNA reads TGTGCCACCAGCAGAAATTCGCTCTGGGACGAGCAGTACTTC. Protein product: CATSRNSLWDEQYF.

A note on this clone: A read error may produce the germline difference seen at one junction end. The chain has TRBV19 and TRBJ2-1; either TRBD1 or TRBD2 may supply D (5 bases each). Germline values: CDR1 LNHDA, CDR2 SQIVND (reference sequence). The CDR3 has 16 amino acids. The CDR3 DNA follows: TGTGCCAGTAGACCGATAAGACCGGGACCTGGGGATGAGCATTTCTTC. Translation: CASRPIRPGPGDEHFF.

The chain combines TRBV20-1 with TRBJ2-5; a weak D match, TRBD1 (6 bases). CDR1 is DFQATT and CDR2 is SNEGSKA in the germline V gene (reference sequence). The CDR3 has 15 residues. V lost 3 bases and J 2 bases, leaving 16 bases between the germline ends. CDR3 sequence (DNA): TGCAGTGCTAGTTTCGACAGGACGCCACAAGAGACCCAGTACTTC. Its protein product is CSASFDRTPQETQYF.

This clone has a count of ten or more. The chain is built from TRBV5-1 and TRBJ2-2, with D perhaps given as TRBD1 or TRBD2 (5 bases each). V was clipped by 3 bases and J by 1 base, with 7 bases between them. Germline V gene sequence: CDR1 SGHRS, CDR2 YFSETQ. There are 14 residues in the CDR3. CDR3 coding DNA: TGCGCCAGCAGCTGGGACGGGAACACCGGGGAGCTGTTTTTT. It encodes CASSWDGNTGELFF.

This clone has a count of ten or more. CDR3 nucleotides: TGTGCCAGCACCATGGGGCGGGAGGGCACAGATACGCAGTATTTT. This codes for CASTMGREGTDTQYF. The rearrangement links TRBV27 to TRBJ2-3, with 8 bases aligning to TRBD2. CDR1 is MNHEY and CDR2 is SMNVEV in the germline V gene (reference sequence). This CDR3 region has 15 residues. The J segment lost 1 base and the V segment lost 7 bases, leaving 7 bases of the junction unmatched.

This clone was seen ten or more times. This chain links TRBV14 with TRBJ1-1, with 12 bases aligning to TRBD1. CDR3 length: 16 residues. Trimming removed 4 bases from V and 4 bases from J; junction bases left unmatched: 7. Germline V gives CDR1 SGHDN, CDR2 FVKESK. In nucleotides, the CDR3 is TGTGCCAGCAGCCGGGACAGGGGGCTTTTGGGCACTGAAGCTTTCTTT. Its protein product is CASSRDRGLLGTEAFF.

The table lists this clone with many counts. This chain joins TRBV6-5 and TRBJ2-4, with TRBD2 matching 10 bases. V lost 0 bases, J lost 9 bases, and 11 bases stayed unmatched. The CDR3 loop spans 17 amino acids. Germline assignment: CDR1 MNHEY and CDR2 SVGAGI. CDR3: CASSYSIGLAGVGIQYF. CDR3 DNA sequence: TGTGCCAGCAGTTACTCGATCGGCCTAGCGGGAGTAGGCATTCAGTACTTC.

This clone occurred a few times. The chain joins TRBV6-1 to TRBJ1-4; TRBD1 aligns across 9 bases. This CDR3 comprises 15 residues. V shed 1 base and J 6 bases; nucleotides not matched to a gene: 3. The germline CDR1 and CDR2 sequences are MNHNS and SASEGT. Here the CDR3 reads CASSEGGTGYEKLFF. CDR3 nucleotides: TGTGCCAGCAGTGAAGGAGGGACAGGGTATGAAAAACTGTTTTTT.

This clone appeared many times. The CDR3 protein is CASSEEGDGPAFF. The DNA for the CDR3 is TGTGCCAGCAGTGAAGAGGGAGATGGGCCAGCTTTCTTT. V gene TRBV6-4 combines with J gene TRBJ1-1; D unresolved. CDR1 is MRHNA, CDR2 SNTAGT, per germline. This CDR3 has 13 residues. The V end was cut by 3 bases, the J end by 10 bases, with 15 bases between.

This clone was counted at least ten times. This may come from a read error, since a much larger clone is one base off. The genes are TRBV6-1 and TRBJ1-2; D is uncertain. The CDR3 loop spans 15 amino acids. The germline V gene encodes CDR1 MNHNS and CDR2 SASEGT. V lost 8 bases and J 3 bases, leaving 19 bases between the germline ends. The CDR3 DNA reads as TGTGCCAGCGCACTTATCCCGGGTGCTGACTATGGCTACACCTTC. Translating it yields CASALIPGADYGYTF.

This chain connects TRBV20-1 to TRBJ2-6, with D hard to call. The CDR3 sequence is 13 residues long. V gave up 0 bases and J gave up 6 bases, with 6 bases separating them. Germline V gives CDR1 DFQATT, CDR2 SNEGSKA (reference sequence). The CDR3 protein is CSAREGLANVLTF. In nucleotides, the CDR3 is TGCAGTGCTAGAGAGGGTCTGGCCAACGTCCTGACTTTC.

The rearrangement links TRBV20-1 to TRBJ2-1, with 11 bases that match TRBD2. The germline V gene encodes CDR1 DFQATT and CDR2 SNEGSKA (reference sequence). V was clipped by 3 bases and J by 8 bases; unmatched bases: 12. This CDR3 comprises 16 residues. The CDR3, as DNA: TGCAGTGCTAGGCCACGAACTAGCGGGAGTTCTTATGAGCAGTTCTTC. This translates into CSARPRTSGSSYEQFF.

This clone appeared many times. This sequence joins TRBV19 and TRBJ1-2; the D gene is possibly TRBD1 (5 bases). The CDR3 runs 15 residues. Trimming took off 4 bases at V and 0 bases at J, with 12 bases between the two ends. CDR1 LNHDA and CDR2 SQIVND come from the germline V gene (reference sequence). CDR3 protein: CASSTSTDTNYGYTF. As DNA, the CDR3 is TGTGCCAGTAGTACCTCGACAGATACTAACTATGGCTACACCTTC.

This clone was found many times. This chain joins TRBV4-1 and TRBJ1-1; D is unclear. The CDR3 runs to 13 residues. The germline CDR1 and CDR2 sequences are MGHRA and YSYEKL. V was shortened by 3 bases and J by 6 bases, with 11 bases between the two germline ends. The DNA of the CDR3 is TGCGCCAGCAGCCAGCCCCGACACCCTGAAGCTTTCTTT. It codes for CASSQPRHPEAFF.

The table lists this clone with many counts. The rearrangement joins TRBV5-1 to TRBJ2-1; 7 nucleotides align to TRBD2. Trimming removed 4 bases from V and 4 bases from J; junction bases left unmatched: 5. CDR3 length: 14 amino acids. Germline-derived CDR1 and CDR2 are SGHRS and YFSETQ. The CDR3 sequence: CASSLVAGYNEQFF. CDR3 sequence (DNA): TGCGCCAGCAGCCTAGTAGCGGGTTACAATGAGCAGTTCTTC.

This clone occurred many times. The CDR3 DNA sequence: TGTGCCAGCAGCGGATTAACTTACGAGCAGTACTTC. Amino acids: CASSGLTYEQYF. The chain joins TRBV7-9 to TRBJ2-7; no clear D gene. The CDR3 extends over 12 amino acids. V was clipped by 5 bases and J by 4 bases, with 9 bases between them. CDR1 and CDR2 (germline): SEHNR, FQNEAQ (reference sequence).

In its sample, this clone was seen many times. The V call is TRBV7-6, the J call TRBJ2-7; D possibly corresponds to TRBD2 (6 bases). This CDR3 is built from 14 residues. Per the germline V gene, CDR1 is SGHVS and CDR2 is FNYEAQ. The V end lost 5 bases, the J end lost 2 bases, and 13 bases lay between the germline ends. DNA of the CDR3: TGTGCCAGCAGCCAACTAGCTGCTACCTACGAGCAGTACTTC. As protein: CASSQLAATYEQYF.

This clone was observed many times. A much larger clone lies a single base off, so this may be a read error. The gene calls are TRBV28 and TRBJ2-1; 10 bases line up with TRBD2. V lost 5 bases, J lost 9 bases, and 7 bases stayed unmatched. The germline V gene encodes CDR1 MDHEN and CDR2 SYDVKM. The CDR3 is 14 amino acids. As DNA, the CDR3 is TGTGCCAGCAGTGTAACGGGACTAGCGAGTGAGCAGTTCTTC. It translates to CASSVTGLASEQFF.

This clone was counted ten times or more. This CDR3 reads CSAKTGVAYGYTF. The DNA of the CDR3 is TGCAGTGCTAAGACAGGGGTGGCCTATGGCTACACCTTC. The J gene is TRBJ1-2, the V gene TRBV20-1; the match to TRBD1 covers 8 bases. The germline CDR1 and CDR2 sequences are DFQATT and SNEGSKA (reference sequence). The CDR3 consists of 13 residues. The V gene end was trimmed by 4 bases and the J gene end by 4 bases; junction bases not matched to a gene: 5.

In this sample, this clone is medium-sized (0.01 to 0.1%). The V gene is TRBV6-1, the J gene TRBJ1-1; weak D call: TRBD1 (6 bases). The CDR3 is 13 residues long. The germline V gene has CDR1 MNHNS and CDR2 SASEGT. The germline V and J ends were trimmed by 4 bases and 4 bases, with 10 bases remaining between them. This CDR3 is CASSAQGGTEAFF. The CDR3 nucleotides are TGTGCCAGCAGTGCCCAAGGGGGCACTGAAGCTTTCTTT.